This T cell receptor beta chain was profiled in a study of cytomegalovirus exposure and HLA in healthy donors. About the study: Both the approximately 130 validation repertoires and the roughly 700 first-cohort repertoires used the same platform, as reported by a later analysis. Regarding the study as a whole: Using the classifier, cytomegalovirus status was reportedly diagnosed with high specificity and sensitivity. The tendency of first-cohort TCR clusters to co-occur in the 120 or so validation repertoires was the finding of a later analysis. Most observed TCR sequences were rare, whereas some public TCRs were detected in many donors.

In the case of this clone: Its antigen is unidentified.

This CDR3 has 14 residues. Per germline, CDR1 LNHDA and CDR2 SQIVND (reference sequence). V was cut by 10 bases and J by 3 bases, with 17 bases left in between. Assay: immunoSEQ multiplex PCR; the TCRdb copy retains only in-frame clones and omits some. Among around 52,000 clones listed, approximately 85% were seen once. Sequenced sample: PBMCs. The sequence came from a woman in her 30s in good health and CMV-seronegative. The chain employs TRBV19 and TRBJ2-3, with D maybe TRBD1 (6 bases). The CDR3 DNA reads TGTGCCACAAATGGGAACAGGGAGACAGATACGCAGTATTTT. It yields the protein CATNGNRETDTQYF.